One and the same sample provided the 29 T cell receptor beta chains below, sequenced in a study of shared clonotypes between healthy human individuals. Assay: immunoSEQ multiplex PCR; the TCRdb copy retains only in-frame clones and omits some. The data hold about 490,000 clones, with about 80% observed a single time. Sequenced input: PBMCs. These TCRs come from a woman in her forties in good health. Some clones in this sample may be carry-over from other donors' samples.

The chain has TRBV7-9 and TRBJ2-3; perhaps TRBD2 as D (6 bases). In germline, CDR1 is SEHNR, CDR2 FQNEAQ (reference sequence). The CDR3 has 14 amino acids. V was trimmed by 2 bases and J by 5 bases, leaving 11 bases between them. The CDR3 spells CASSLRGRGDTQYF. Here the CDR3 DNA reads TGTGCCAGCAGCTTACGGGGGAGAGGAGATACGCAGTATTTT.

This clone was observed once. The DNA of the CDR3 is TGTGCCAGCAGCCCCGGGAGGGGGTCCTACAATGAGCAGTTCTTC. Translation gives CASSPGRGSYNEQFF. V and J are TRBV7-9 and TRBJ2-1, with 8 bases lining up with TRBD2. The V and J ends lost 5 bases and 1 base, in that order; junction bases with no gene match: 4. Germline V gene data show CDR1 as SEHNR and CDR2 as FQNEAQ (reference sequence). This CDR3 contains 15 residues.

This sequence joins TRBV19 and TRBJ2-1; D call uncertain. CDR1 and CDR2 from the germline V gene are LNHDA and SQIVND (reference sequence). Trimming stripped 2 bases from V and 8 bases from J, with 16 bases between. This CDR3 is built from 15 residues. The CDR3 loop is CASSIRVGNRDEQFF. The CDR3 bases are TGTGCCAGTAGTATAAGAGTGGGCAATCGAGATGAGCAGTTCTTC.

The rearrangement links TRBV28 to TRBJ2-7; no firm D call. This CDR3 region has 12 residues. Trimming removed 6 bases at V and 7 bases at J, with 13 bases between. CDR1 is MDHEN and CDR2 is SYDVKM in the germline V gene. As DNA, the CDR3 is TGTGCCAGCAGCCAGGCAGGTGGGGAGCAGTACTTC. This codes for CASSQAGGEQYF.

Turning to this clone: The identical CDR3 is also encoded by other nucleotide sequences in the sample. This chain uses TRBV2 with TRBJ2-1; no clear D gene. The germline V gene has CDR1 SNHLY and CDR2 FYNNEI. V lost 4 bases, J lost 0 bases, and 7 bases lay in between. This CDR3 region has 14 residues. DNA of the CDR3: TGTGCCAGCAGTGGAGATGGCTCCTACAATGAGCAGTTCTTC. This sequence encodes CASSGDGSYNEQFF.

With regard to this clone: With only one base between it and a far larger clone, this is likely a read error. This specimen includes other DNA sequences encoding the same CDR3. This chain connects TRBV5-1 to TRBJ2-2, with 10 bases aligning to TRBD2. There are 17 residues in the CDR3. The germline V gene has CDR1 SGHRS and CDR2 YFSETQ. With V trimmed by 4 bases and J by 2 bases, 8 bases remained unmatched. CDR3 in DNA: TGCGCCAGCAGCGCAGAACTAGCGGGGCAAAACACCGGGGAGCTGTTTTTT. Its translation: CASSAELAGQNTGELFF. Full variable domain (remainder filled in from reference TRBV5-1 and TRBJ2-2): KAGVTQTPRYLIKTRGQQVTLSCSPISGHRSVSWYQQTPGQGLQFLFEYFSETQRNKGNFPGRFSGRQFSNSRSEMNVSTLELGDSALYLCASSAELAGQNTGELFFGEGSRLTVL.

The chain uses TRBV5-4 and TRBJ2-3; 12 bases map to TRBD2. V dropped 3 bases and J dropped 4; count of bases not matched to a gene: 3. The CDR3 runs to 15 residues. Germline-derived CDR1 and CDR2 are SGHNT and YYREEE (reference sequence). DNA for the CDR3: TGTGCCAGCAGCTCGACTAGCGGGAGTGCAGATACGCAGTATTTT. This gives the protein CASSSTSGSADTQYF.

The CDR3 loop is CASKWGWGSGITGANVLTF. Written as DNA, the CDR3 is TGTGCCAGCAAATGGGGTTGGGGCAGCGGGATAACTGGGGCCAACGTCCTGACTTTC. The J gene is TRBJ2-6, the V gene TRBV27, with 7 bases identical to TRBD2. The CDR3 extends over 19 amino acids. Germline loops: CDR1 MNHEY, CDR2 SMNVEV (reference sequence). V lost 7 bases, J lost 2 bases, and 17 bases stayed unmatched.

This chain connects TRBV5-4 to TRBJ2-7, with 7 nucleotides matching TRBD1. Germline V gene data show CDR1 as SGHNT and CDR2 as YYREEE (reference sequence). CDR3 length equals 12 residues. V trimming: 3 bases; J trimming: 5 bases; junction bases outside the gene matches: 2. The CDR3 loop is CASSSTGDEQYF. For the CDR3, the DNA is TGTGCCAGCAGCTCCACAGGGGACGAGCAGTACTTC. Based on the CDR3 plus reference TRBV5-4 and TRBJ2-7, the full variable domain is ETGVTQSPTHLIKTRGQQVTLRCSSQSGHNTVSWYQQALGQGPQFIFQYYREEENGRGNFPPRFSGLQFPNYSSELNVNALELDDSALYLCASSSTGDEQYFGPGTRLTVT.

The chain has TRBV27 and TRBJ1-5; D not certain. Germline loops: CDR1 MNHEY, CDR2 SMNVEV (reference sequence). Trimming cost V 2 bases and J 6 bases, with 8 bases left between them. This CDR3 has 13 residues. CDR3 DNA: TGTGCCAGCAGTTTAGGGCGAGGTCAGCCCCAGCATTTT. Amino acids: CASSLGRGQPQHF.

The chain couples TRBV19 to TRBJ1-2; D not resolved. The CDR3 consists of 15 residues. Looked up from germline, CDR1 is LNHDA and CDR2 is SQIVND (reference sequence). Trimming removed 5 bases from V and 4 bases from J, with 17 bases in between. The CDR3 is CASSSRNRKTYGYTF. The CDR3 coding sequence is TGTGCCAGTAGTTCTCGCAATCGAAAGACCTATGGCTACACCTTC.

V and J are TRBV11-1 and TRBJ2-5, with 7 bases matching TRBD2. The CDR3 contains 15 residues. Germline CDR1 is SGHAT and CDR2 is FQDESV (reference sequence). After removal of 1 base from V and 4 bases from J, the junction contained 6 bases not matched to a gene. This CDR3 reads CASSLDGLVRETQYF. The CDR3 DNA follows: TGTGCCAGCAGCTTAGACGGACTAGTGCGAGAGACCCAGTACTTC.

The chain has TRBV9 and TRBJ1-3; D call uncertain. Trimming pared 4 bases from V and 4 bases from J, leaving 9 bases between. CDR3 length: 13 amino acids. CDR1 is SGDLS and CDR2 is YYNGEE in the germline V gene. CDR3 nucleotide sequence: TGTGCCAGCAGCACCACGGAGGGAAACACCATATATTTT. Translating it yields CASSTTEGNTIYF.

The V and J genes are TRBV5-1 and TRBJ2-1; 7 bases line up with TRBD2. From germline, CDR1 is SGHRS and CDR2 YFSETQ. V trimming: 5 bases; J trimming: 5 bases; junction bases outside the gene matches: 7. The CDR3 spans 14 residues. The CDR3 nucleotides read TGCGCCAGCAGGCTGGCGACTAGCAACAATGAGCAGTTCTTC. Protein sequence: CASRLATSNNEQFF.

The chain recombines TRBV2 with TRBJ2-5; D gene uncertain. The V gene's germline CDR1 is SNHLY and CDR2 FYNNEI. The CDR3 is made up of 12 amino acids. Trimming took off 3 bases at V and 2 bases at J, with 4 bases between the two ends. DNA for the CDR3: TGTGCCAGCAGTGAGGATCAAGAGACCCAGTACTTC. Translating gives CASSEDQETQYF. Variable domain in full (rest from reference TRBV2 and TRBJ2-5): EPEVTQTPSHQVTQMGQEVILRCVPISNHLYFYWYRQILGQKVEFLVSFYNNEISEKSEIFDDQFSVERPDGSNFTLKIRSTKLEDSAMYFCASSEDQETQYFGPGTRLLVL.

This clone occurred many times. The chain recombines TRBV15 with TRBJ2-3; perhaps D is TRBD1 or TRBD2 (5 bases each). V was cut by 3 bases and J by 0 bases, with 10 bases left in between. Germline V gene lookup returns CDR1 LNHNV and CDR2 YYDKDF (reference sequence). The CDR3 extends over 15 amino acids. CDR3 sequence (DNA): TGTGCCACCAGCAGCCGAGGGGCTAGCACAGATACGCAGTATTTT. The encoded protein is CATSSRGASTDTQYF.

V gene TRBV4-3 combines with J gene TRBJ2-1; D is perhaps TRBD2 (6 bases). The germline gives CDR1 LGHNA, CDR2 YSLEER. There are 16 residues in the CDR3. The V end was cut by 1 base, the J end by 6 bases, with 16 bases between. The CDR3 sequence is CASSQVTGDRTNEQFF. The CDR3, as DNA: TGCGCCAGCAGCCAAGTAACGGGAGATCGAACCAATGAGCAGTTCTTC.

The chain's CDR3 is CASSATGGTIYF. The DNA of the CDR3 is TGTGCCAGCAGCGCTACAGGGGGAACCATATATTTT. This sequence joins TRBV7-7 and TRBJ1-3, with 8 bases that match TRBD1. Germline CDR1 and CDR2: SSHAT and FNYEAQ (reference sequence). There are 12 residues in the CDR3. V gave up 5 bases and J gave up 10 bases; unmatched junction bases: 4.

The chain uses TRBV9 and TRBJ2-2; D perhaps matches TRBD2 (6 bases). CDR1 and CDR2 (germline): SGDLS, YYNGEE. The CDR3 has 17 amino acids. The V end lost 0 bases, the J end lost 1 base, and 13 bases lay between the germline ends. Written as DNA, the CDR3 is TGTGCCAGCAGCGTAGCTAATCGGGGAGGGAACACCGGGGAGCTGTTTTTT. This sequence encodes CASSVANRGGNTGELFF.

CDR3 bases: TGTGCCAGCAGTTTACCCCCTCAGGGGAGGAACACTGAAGCTTTCTTT. Amino acid sequence: CASSLPPQGRNTEAFF. The rearrangement joins TRBV27 to TRBJ1-1, with D maybe TRBD1 (6 bases). Germline lookup yields CDR1 MNHEY and CDR2 SMNVEV (reference sequence). The CDR3 runs 16 residues. Trimming shortened V by 2 bases and J by 1 base, and 14 bases separated the two germline ends.

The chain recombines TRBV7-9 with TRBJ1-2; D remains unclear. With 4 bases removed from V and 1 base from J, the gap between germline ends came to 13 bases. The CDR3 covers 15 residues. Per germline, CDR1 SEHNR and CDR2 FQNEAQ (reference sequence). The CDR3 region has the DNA TGTGCCAGCAGCTGGGCATCGGGCTTTAACTATGGCTACACCTTC. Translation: CASSWASGFNYGYTF.

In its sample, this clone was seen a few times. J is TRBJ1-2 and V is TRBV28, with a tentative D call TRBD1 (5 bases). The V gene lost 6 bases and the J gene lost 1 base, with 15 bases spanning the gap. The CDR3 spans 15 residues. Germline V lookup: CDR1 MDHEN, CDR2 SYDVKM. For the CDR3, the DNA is TGTGCCAGCAGCCCTGGCAGGGCGCTTAACTATGGCTACACCTTC. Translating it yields CASSPGRALNYGYTF.

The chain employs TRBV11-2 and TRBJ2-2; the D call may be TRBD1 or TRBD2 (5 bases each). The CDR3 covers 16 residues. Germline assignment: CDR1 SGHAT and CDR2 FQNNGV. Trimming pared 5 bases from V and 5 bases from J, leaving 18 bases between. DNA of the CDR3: TGTGCCAGCAGCCGACGGCGGTGGGACGGGACCGGGGAGCTGTTTTTT. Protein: CASSRRRWDGTGELFF. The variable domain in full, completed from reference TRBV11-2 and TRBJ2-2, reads EAGVAQSPRYKIIEKRQSVAFWCNPISGHATLYWYQQILGQGPKLLIQFQNNGVVDDSQLPKDRFSAERLKGVDSTLKIQPAKLEDSAVYLCASSRRRWDGTGELFFGEGSRLTVL.

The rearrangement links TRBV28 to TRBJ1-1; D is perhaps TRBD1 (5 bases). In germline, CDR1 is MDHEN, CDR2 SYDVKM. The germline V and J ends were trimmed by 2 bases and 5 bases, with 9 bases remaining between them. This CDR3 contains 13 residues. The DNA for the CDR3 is TGTGCCAGCAGTTTAGGGGGGGAGACTGAAGCTTTCTTT. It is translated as CASSLGGETEAFF.

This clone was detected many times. The CDR3 region has the DNA TGTGCCAGCTTGTATCGGAGTCAGCCCCAGCATTTT. This gives the protein CASLYRSQPQHF. The J gene is TRBJ1-5, the V gene TRBV5-7; D is uncertain. TRBV5-7 is known as an ORF, though its function is uncertain. Trimming took 7 bases from V and 6 from J, leaving 11 bases between them. This CDR3 comprises 12 residues.

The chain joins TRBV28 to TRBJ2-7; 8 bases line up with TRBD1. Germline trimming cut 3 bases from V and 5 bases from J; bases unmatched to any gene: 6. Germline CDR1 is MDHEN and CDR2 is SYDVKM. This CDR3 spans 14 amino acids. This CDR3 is CASSFVAGGHEQYF. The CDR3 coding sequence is TGTGCCAGCAGTTTCGTGGCAGGGGGCCACGAGCAGTACTTC.

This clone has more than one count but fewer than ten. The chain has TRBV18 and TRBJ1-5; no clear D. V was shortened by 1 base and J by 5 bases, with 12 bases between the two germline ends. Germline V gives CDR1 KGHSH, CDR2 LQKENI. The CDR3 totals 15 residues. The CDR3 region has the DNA TGTGCCAGCTCACCACTTGGCAGGTTCGATCAGCCCCAGCATTTT. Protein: CASSPLGRFDQPQHF.

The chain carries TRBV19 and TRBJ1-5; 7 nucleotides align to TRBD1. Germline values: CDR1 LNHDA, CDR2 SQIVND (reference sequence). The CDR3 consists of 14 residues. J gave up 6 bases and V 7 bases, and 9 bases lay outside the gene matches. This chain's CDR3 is CASTRQGLGQPQHF. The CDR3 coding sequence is TGTGCCAGTACTAGACAGGGCCTCGGTCAGCCCCAGCATTTT.

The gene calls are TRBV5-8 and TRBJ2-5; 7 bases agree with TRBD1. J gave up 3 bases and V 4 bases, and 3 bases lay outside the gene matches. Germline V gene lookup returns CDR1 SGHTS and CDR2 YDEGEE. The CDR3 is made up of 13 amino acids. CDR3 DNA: TGTGCCAGCAGCCCGACAGGGAAAGAGACCCAGTACTTC. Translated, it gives CASSPTGKETQYF.